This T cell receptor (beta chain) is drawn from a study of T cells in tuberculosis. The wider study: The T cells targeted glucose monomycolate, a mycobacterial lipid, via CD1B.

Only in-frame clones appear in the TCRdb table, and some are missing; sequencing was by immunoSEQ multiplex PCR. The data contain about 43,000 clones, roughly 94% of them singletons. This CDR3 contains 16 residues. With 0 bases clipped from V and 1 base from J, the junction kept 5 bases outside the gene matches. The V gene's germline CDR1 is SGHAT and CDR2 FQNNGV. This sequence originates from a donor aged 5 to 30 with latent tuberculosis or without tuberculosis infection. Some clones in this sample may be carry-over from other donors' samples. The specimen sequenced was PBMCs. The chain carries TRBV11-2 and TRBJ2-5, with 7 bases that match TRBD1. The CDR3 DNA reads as TGTGCCAGCAGCTTAGAAGGGGGCCTTATCCAAGAGACCCAGTACTTC. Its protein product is CASSLEGGLIQETQYF.